The 32 T cell receptor beta chains reported below all come from one sample, sequenced in a study of OX40 agonist ivuxolimab in advanced cancers. Clones were read by immunoSEQ multiplex PCR, and TCRdb kept only the in-frame ones, dropping some. The sample has 75,000 to 100,000 clones, around 85% seen once; the top ten hold about 0.5%. The sample in question was CD4+ or CD8+ T cells sorted from blood, obtained in a trial of the OX40 agonist ivuxolimab. These TCRs come from an adult with an advanced solid tumor such as melanoma, head and neck, liver or kidney cancer.

V and J are TRBV6-1 and TRBJ1-2; D perhaps matches TRBD1 (5 bases). This CDR3 is built from 14 residues. CDR1 MNHNS and CDR2 SASEGT come from the germline V gene. Trimming pared 4 bases from V and 1 base from J, leaving 10 bases between. CDR3 amino acids: CASSAGRDNYGYTF. The CDR3 DNA follows: TGTGCCAGCAGTGCCGGCAGGGATAACTATGGCTACACCTTC.

The chain uses TRBV5-1 and TRBJ2-7; D might be TRBD1 (6 bases). The CDR3 extends over 15 amino acids. V lost 0 bases to trimming and J lost 2 bases, with 12 bases between them. Looked up from germline, CDR1 is SGHRS and CDR2 is YFSETQ. CDR3 amino acids: CASSLEPGTTYEQYF. In nucleotides, the CDR3 is TGCGCCAGCAGCTTGGAACCCGGGACAACCTACGAGCAGTACTTC.

The V call is TRBV7-9, the J call TRBJ2-7; possible D gene TRBD1, 6 bases. Between the trimmed V and J ends, which lost 5 bases and 2 bases, there was a span of 16 bases. This CDR3 comprises 15 residues. The germline V gene has CDR1 SEHNR and CDR2 FQNEAQ (reference sequence). CDR3 sequence: CASSEGQGKTYEQYF. CDR3 sequence (DNA): TGTGCCAGCAGCGAGGGTCAGGGGAAAACCTACGAGCAGTACTTC.

The chain combines TRBV5-1 with TRBJ2-1; D might be TRBD1 (6 bases). V gave up 6 bases and J gave up 1 base, with 20 bases separating them. The CDR3 has 17 residues. CDR1 is SGHRS and CDR2 is YFSETQ in the germline V gene. In nucleotides, the CDR3 is TGCGCCAGCACCACGTTTGGCCAGGGGAATTCCTACAATGAGCAGTTCTTC. This gives the protein CASTTFGQGNSYNEQFF.

The rearrangement links TRBV6-5 to TRBJ1-1; 7 bases match TRBD1. This CDR3 region has 15 residues. CDR1 is MNHEY and CDR2 is SVGAGI in the germline V gene. V was pared by 5 bases and J by 1 base, with 7 bases of the junction left unmatched. The CDR3 DNA reads TGTGCCAGCAGTCCCGCCGGGACAGCGAACACTGAAGCTTTCTTT. Amino acids: CASSPAGTANTEAFF.

The J gene is TRBJ1-2, the V gene TRBV15, with D unclear. Between the trimmed V and J ends, which lost 0 bases and 8 bases, there was a span of 13 bases. Germline CDR1 and CDR2: LNHNV and YYDKDF (reference sequence). CDR3 size: 14 residues. The CDR3 loop reads CATSRDRGQQGYTF. The CDR3 DNA sequence: TGTGCCACCAGCAGAGATCGAGGGCAGCAGGGCTACACCTTC. The whole variable domain, remainder taken from reference TRBV15 and TRBJ1-2, is DAMVIQNPRYQVTQFGKPVTLSCSQTLNHNVMYWYQQKSSQAPKLLFHYYDKDFNNEADTPDNFQSRRPNTSFCFLDIRSPGLGDTAMYLCATSRDRGQQGYTFGSGTRLTVV.

The chain joins TRBV9 to TRBJ1-3; D remains unclear. The CDR3 has 14 residues. Trimming removed 1 base from V and 7 bases from J, with 12 bases in between. CDR1 and CDR2 (germline): SGDLS, YYNGEE. CDR3 protein: CASSVTAEGNTIYF. CDR3 sequence (DNA): TGTGCCAGCAGCGTAACAGCCGAAGGGAACACCATATATTTT. The variable domain in full, with the rest retrieved from reference TRBV9 and TRBJ1-3, is DSGVTQTPKHLITATGQRVTLRCSPRSGDLSVYWYQQSLDQGLQFLIQYYNGEERAKGNILERFSAQQFPDLHSELNLSSLELGDSALYFCASSVTAEGNTIYFGEGSWLTVV.

A few counts support this clone. The chain employs TRBV6-1 and TRBJ1-3; unclear D gene. Trimming took off 5 bases at V and 7 bases at J, with 6 bases between the two ends. CDR3 length equals 11 residues. The germline V gene has CDR1 MNHNS and CDR2 SASEGT. The CDR3 sequence: CASSYTNTIYF. CDR3 nucleotide sequence: TGTGCCAGCAGTTATACGAACACCATATATTTT.

In this sample, this clone turned up a few times. This is likely a read error, given that the CDR3 carries no conserved phenylalanine or tryptophan at its end. This CDR3 reads CASSPYDSPLHL. For the CDR3, the DNA is TGTGCCAGCTCACCATACGATTCACCCCTCCACCTT. The chain carries TRBV18 and TRBJ1-6; unclear D gene. Germline V gene data show CDR1 as KGHSH and CDR2 as LQKENI. V shed 2 bases and J shed 8 bases, with 4 bases lying between them. The CDR3 runs 12 residues.

This clone has a handful of counts. V is TRBV5-1 and J is TRBJ1-6; D call uncertain. The germline CDR1 and CDR2 sequences are SGHRS and YFSETQ. This CDR3 is 16 amino acids long. Trimming took 4 bases from V and 8 from J, leaving 19 bases between them. The CDR3 spells CASSPHTAKDYSPLHF. The DNA of the CDR3 is TGCGCCAGCAGCCCTCACACGGCGAAGGATTATTCACCCCTCCACTTT.

The gene calls are TRBV6-6 and TRBJ1-2; D might be TRBD1 (6 bases). The germline V and J ends were trimmed by 8 bases and 7 bases, with 17 bases remaining between them. This CDR3 is built from 13 residues. Germline lookup yields CDR1 MNHNY and CDR2 SVGAGI (reference sequence). The DNA of the CDR3 is TGTGCCAGCGTTTTTGGGGGGGCGGGTGGCTACACCTTC. It yields the protein CASVFGGAGGYTF.

The chain has TRBV2 and TRBJ1-1; 7 positions match TRBD1. The CDR3 runs to 13 residues. V lost 4 bases to trimming and J lost 4 bases; unmatched junction nucleotides: 3. The germline V gene encodes CDR1 SNHLY and CDR2 FYNNEI. CDR3 DNA sequence: TGTGCCAGCAGTGGGGACAGCTCCACTGAAGCTTTCTTT. Translating gives CASSGDSSTEAFF.

This clone has only a few counts. J is TRBJ1-2 and V is TRBV14, with no clear D. Germline assignment: CDR1 SGHDN and CDR2 FVKESK. This CDR3 has 15 amino acids. Trimming shortened V by 1 base and J by 10 bases, and 19 bases separated the two germline ends. The chain's CDR3 is CASSQVISSRKHYTF. In DNA form, the CDR3 reads TGTGCCAGCAGCCAAGTTATATCCAGCAGGAAGCACTACACCTTC.

V usage is TRBV18 and J usage is TRBJ1-2; D not certain. Between the trimmed V and J ends, which lost 3 bases and 7 bases, there was a span of 12 bases. The CDR3 length is 13 residues. The germline CDR1 and CDR2 sequences are KGHSH and LQKENI. CDR3 nucleotide sequence: TGTGCCAGCTCACCCCGGGATATTCCTGGCTACACCTTC. It codes for CASSPRDIPGYTF.

This clone has ten or more counts. The chain combines TRBV19 with TRBJ1-5; D unclear. Germline V CDR1 and CDR2: LNHDA, SQIVND (reference sequence). Trimming took off 8 bases at V and 0 bases at J, with 14 bases between the two ends. This CDR3 has 15 amino acids. In DNA, the CDR3 is TGTGCCAGTGCTGATGGGCCATATAGCAATCAGCCCCAGCATTTT. Encoded protein: CASADGPYSNQPQHF.

The chain employs TRBV29-1 and TRBJ2-1; a weak D match, TRBD1 (7 bases). The CDR3 is 15 residues long. Germline V gene lookup returns CDR1 SQVTM and CDR2 ANQGSEA. With 6 bases removed from V and 4 bases from J, the gap between germline ends came to 19 bases. As DNA, the CDR3 is TGCAGCGTGGGAGCAGGGGGGCCCTCTTACAATGAGCAGTTCTTC. This gives the protein CSVGAGGPSYNEQFF.

The rearrangement joins TRBV5-1 to TRBJ1-1; possible D gene TRBD1, 6 bases. The ends were cut back, 4 bases at V and 7 bases at J, with 14 bases in the middle. The CDR3 contains 13 residues. Germline V gene sequence: CDR1 SGHRS, CDR2 YFSETQ. CDR3 nucleotide sequence: TGCGCCAGCAGCCTAGGACAGTTAGGTGAAGCTTTCTTT. Translation: CASSLGQLGEAFF.

The chain carries TRBV2 and TRBJ2-5; the D is unclear. The end of the DNA is better explained by TRBJ2-7, so the J call may be wrong. This CDR3 has 12 residues. CDR1 is SNHLY and CDR2 is FYNNEI in the germline V gene. The CDR3 is CASSGQAYEQYF. DNA of the CDR3: TGTGCCAGCAGTGGGCAGGCCTACGAGCAGTACTTC.

This chain uses TRBV15 with TRBJ2-1, with TRBD1 identical over 7 bases. This CDR3 spans 13 amino acids. The germline CDR1 and CDR2 sequences are LNHNV and YYDKDF (reference sequence). Germline trimming cut 5 bases from V and 9 bases from J; bases unmatched to any gene: 7. The CDR3 is CATSLQGGGEQFF. The CDR3 nucleotides are TGTGCCACCAGCCTCCAAGGGGGCGGTGAGCAGTTCTTC. The complete variable domain, with remaining parts taken from reference TRBV15 and TRBJ2-1, reads DAMVIQNPRYQVTQFGKPVTLSCSQTLNHNVMYWYQQKSSQAPKLLFHYYDKDFNNEADTPDNFQSRRPNTSFCFLDIRSPGLGDTAMYLCATSLQGGGEQFFGPGTRLTVL.

This clone was observed a single time. The rearrangement uses TRBV5-1 and TRBJ1-2; TRBD1 aligns across 7 bases. This CDR3 contains 15 residues. Germline trimming cut 9 bases from V and 1 base from J; bases unmatched to any gene: 12. CDR1 and CDR2 from the germline V gene are SGHRS and YFSETQ. CDR3: CATTVGTALNYGYTF. Written as DNA, the CDR3 is TGCGCCACCACCGTCGGGACAGCTCTTAACTATGGCTACACCTTC.

The rearrangement links TRBV18 to TRBJ2-1, with D tentatively TRBD1 or TRBD2 (6 bases each). The CDR3 has 14 amino acids. Germline V gene data show CDR1 as KGHSH and CDR2 as LQKENI. V lost 8 bases to trimming and J lost 1 base, with 12 bases between them. CDR3 sequence (DNA): TGTGCCAGCGCCGGGGGCTCGTCCTACAATGAGCAGTTCTTC. Amino acid sequence: CASAGGSSYNEQFF.

The chain joins TRBV2 to TRBJ2-2; no definite D call. Germline CDR1 SNHLY, CDR2 FYNNEI. Trimming took off 4 bases at V and 6 bases at J, with 9 bases between the two ends. This CDR3 contains 13 residues. The CDR3: CASSAVPPGELFF. CDR3 bases: TGTGCCAGCAGTGCAGTTCCCCCCGGGGAGCTGTTTTTT.

As for this clone: Other DNA sequences within the sample encode an identical CDR3. The chain employs TRBV5-5 and TRBJ2-1; D unclear. This CDR3 has 15 amino acids. Trimming shortened V by 0 bases and J by 2 bases, and 9 bases separated the two germline ends. Germline lookup yields CDR1 SGHKS and CDR2 YYEKEE (reference sequence). CDR3 in DNA: TGTGCCAGCAGCTTGGGACTGGGTACCTACAATGAGCAGTTCTTC. Residues: CASSLGLGTYNEQFF.

The rearrangement uses TRBV19 and TRBJ1-2; weak D call: TRBD1 (5 bases). The CDR3 has 13 residues. Germline-derived CDR1 and CDR2 are LNHDA and SQIVND (reference sequence). Trimming took off 7 bases at V and 4 bases at J, with 13 bases between the two ends. The CDR3 spells CASKGELGYGYTF. CDR3 coding DNA: TGTGCCAGTAAAGGGGAATTGGGCTATGGCTACACCTTC.

The V call is TRBV5-1, the J call TRBJ2-5, with D possibly being TRBD2 (5 bases). This CDR3 contains 14 residues. Trimming stripped 4 bases from V and 5 bases from J, with 15 bases between. Germline assignment: CDR1 SGHRS and CDR2 YFSETQ. The CDR3 DNA sequence: TGCGCCAGCAGCCCGAGGACTTTTGGGGAGACCCAGTACTTC. As protein: CASSPRTFGETQYF.

This chain joins TRBV7-2 and TRBJ2-7, with 11 bases aligning to TRBD2. CDR3 length: 14 residues. The germline V gene encodes CDR1 SGHTA and CDR2 FQGNSA. V shed 5 bases, J shed 5 bases, and the junction held 5 bases outside the gene matches. The CDR3 loop is CASSPSGGTDEQYF. The CDR3 DNA is TGTGCCAGCAGCCCTAGCGGGGGGACAGACGAGCAGTACTTC.

This clone was picked up a small number of times. The chain recombines TRBV5-1 with TRBJ2-7; the match to TRBD1 covers 7 bases. The CDR3 totals 14 residues. V lost 2 bases, J lost 12 bases, and 14 bases stayed unmatched. The germline gives CDR1 SGHRS, CDR2 YFSETQ. The CDR3 spells CASSFGTEGLSRYF. The DNA for the CDR3 is TGCGCCAGCAGCTTCGGGACAGAGGGTTTGTCACGGTACTTC. Full variable domain (rest looked up from reference TRBV5-1 and TRBJ2-7): KAGVTQTPRYLIKTRGQQVTLSCSPISGHRSVSWYQQTPGQGLQFLFEYFSETQRNKGNFPGRFSGRQFSNSRSEMNVSTLELGDSALYLCASSFGTEGLSRYFGPGTRLTVT.

V usage is TRBV18 and J usage is TRBJ1-5; 7 positions match TRBD1. Trimming removed 3 bases from V and 7 bases from J; junction bases left unmatched: 6. Germline V CDR1 and CDR2: KGHSH, LQKENI. The CDR3 totals 14 residues. This chain's CDR3 is CASSPTGDEQPQHF. CDR3 nucleotides: TGTGCCAGCTCACCCACAGGGGATGAACAGCCCCAGCATTTT.

This clone was observed a few times. J is TRBJ1-5 and V is TRBV10-1; 9 bases match TRBD1. The germline V gene has CDR1 WNHNN and CDR2 SYGVQD (reference sequence). CDR3 length: 16 residues. The V segment lost 2 bases and the J segment 5 bases; nucleotides outside the gene matches: 7. CDR3 coding DNA: TGCGCCAGCAGTGAGAAGTCGAGGACAGGGGATCAGCCCCAGCATTTT. Amino acid sequence: CASSEKSRTGDQPQHF.

The V gene is TRBV10-3, the J gene TRBJ2-3; D might be TRBD2 (5 bases). The CDR3 consists of 12 residues. V was pared by 6 bases and J by 6 bases, with 10 bases between. Germline CDR1 reads ENHRY; CDR2 reads SYGVKD. CDR3 in DNA: TGTGCCATCAGCCCGGGCGGGGATACGCAGTATTTT. Protein: CAISPGGDTQYF.

This clone was seen a few times. The chain couples TRBV4-2 to TRBJ2-1; D is unresolved. Trimming left V 0 bases short and J 4 bases short, with 13 bases between. From germline, CDR1 is LGHNA and CDR2 YNFKEQ. This CDR3 is built from 16 residues. The CDR3 coding sequence is TGTGCCAGCAGCCAAGAAGAGCTAGTGGCTTACAATGAGCAGTTCTTC. As protein: CASSQEELVAYNEQFF.

This clone was recorded once. CDR3 loop: CASSFRQGPYEQYF. Here the CDR3 DNA reads TGTGCCAGCAGCTTCCGACAGGGTCCCTACGAGCAGTACTTC. V is TRBV7-3 and J is TRBJ2-7; 7 bases are shared with TRBD1. CDR1 and CDR2 (germline): SGHTA, FQGTGA. The CDR3 is 14 residues long. After removal of 3 bases from V and 2 bases from J, the junction contained 4 bases not matched to a gene.